Sequencing of this TCR beta chain was carried out in a study of early T cells in non-severe SARS-CoV-2 infection. On the study more broadly: With bulk RNA from unsorted whole blood as input, sequencing yielded unpaired chains. Notes on the study in general: VDJdb-based annotation leaned toward anti-spike CD8 responses and missed private and CD4 specificities.

Individual cDNA molecules received unique molecular identifiers. Each CDR3 protein gets one entry after TCRdb re-called the 5' RACE reads with MiXCR. The table includes some 96,000 distinct CDR3 sequences, just under 15% detected once. This clonotype was detected only a few times. The target antigen is unknown. Trimming took off 0 bases at V and 4 bases at J, with 15 bases between the two ends. The CDR3 totals 16 residues. CDR1 and CDR2 from the germline V gene are MNHEY and SMNVEV (reference sequence). V and J are TRBV27 and TRBJ1-2; TRBD1 is a possible D gene (6 bases). The specimen was whole blood. The receptor was isolated from an adult who was a healthcare worker with PCR-confirmed SARS-CoV-2 infection or an uninfected control (not recorded which). The CDR3 DNA follows: TGTGCCAGCAGTTTATCGGCGGTAGGGGGATTCTATGGCTACACCTTC. Translation gives CASSLSAVGGFYGYTF.